Listed below are T cell receptor beta chains from one sample, sequenced in a study of Tregs in tolerant kidney transplant recipients. The repertoire was sequenced with immunoSEQ multiplex PCR; TCRdb's copy has only in-frame clones and lacks some. The data show about 240,000 clones, roughly four fifths seen once. What was sequenced was CD4+ T cells from blood. The source is a human donor in good health. Each CDR3 is given with its conserved first and last residue. The D gene is left open where the match is weak. Clone size is shown for a subset of rows, as once, few, many or a class of expanded clone.

V gene: TRBV7-2
clone size: NA
J gene: TRBJ2-1
D gene: TRBD2
CDR3 DNA: TGTGCCAGCAGCCCTAGCGGGAGGCGGGACAATGAGCAGTTCTTC
CDR3 protein: CASSPSGRRDNEQFF

V gene: TRBV6-1
clone size: NA
J gene: TRBJ2-7
D gene: NA
CDR3 DNA: TGTGCCAGCAGTGAACGACAGGTCTACGAGCAGTACTTC
CDR3 protein: CASSERQVYEQYF

V gene: TRBV21-1
clone size: NA
J gene: TRBJ1-5
D gene: NA
CDR3 DNA: TGTGCCAGCAGGTGTAGGGGAAGCGACCAGCCCCAGCATTTT
CDR3 protein: CASRCRGSDQPQHF

V gene: TRBV6-1
clone size: NA
J gene: TRBJ1-1
D gene: TRBD1
CDR3 DNA: TGTGCCAGCAGTCTATGGGACAGCATGAACACTGAAGCTTTCTTT
CDR3 protein: CASSLWDSMNTEAFF

V gene: TRBV7-8
clone size: few
J gene: TRBJ1-5
D gene: TRBD1
CDR3 DNA: TGTGCCAGCAGCTTAGGCCCGGGACAGGGTAGGCCCCAGCATTTT
CDR3 protein: CASSLGPGQGRPQHF

V gene: TRBV10-3
clone size: once
J gene: TRBJ2-5
D gene: TRBD2
CDR3 DNA: TGTGCCATCAGTGGTGTAGGGCGGGAGGCCTCCCAAGAGACCCAGTACTTC
CDR3 protein: CAISGVGREASQETQYF

V gene: TRBV7-3
clone size: NA
J gene: TRBJ2-1
D gene: NA
CDR3 DNA: TGTGCCAGCAGCTTAATAGGGGGGAGCTCCTACAATGAGCAGTTCTTC
CDR3 protein: CASSLIGGSSYNEQFF

V gene: TRBV6-6
clone size: NA
J gene: TRBJ1-1
D gene: NA
CDR3 DNA: TGTGCCAGCAGTCACATGAACACTGAAGCTTTCTTT
CDR3 protein: CASSHMNTEAFF

V gene: TRBV30
clone size: NA
J gene: TRBJ2-2
D gene: NA
CDR3 DNA: TGTGCCTGGAAGGGGCAGCCGAACACCGGGGAGCTGTTTTTT
CDR3 protein: CAWKGQPNTGELFF

V gene: TRBV6-5
clone size: once
J gene: TRBJ1-1
D gene: NA
CDR3 DNA: TGTGCCAGCAGCAGCACGGGGCCTGAAGCTTTCTTT
CDR3 protein: CASSSTGPEAFF

V gene: TRBV6-1
clone size: few
J gene: TRBJ1-1
D gene: NA
CDR3 DNA: TGTGCCAGCACCCTGCAGGGTGCGAACACTGAAGCTTTCTTT
CDR3 protein: CASTLQGANTEAFF

V gene: TRBV15
clone size: NA
J gene: TRBJ1-2
D gene: NA
CDR3 DNA: TGTGCCACCAGCAGAGATGAGCGGGTTGACTATGGCTACACCTTC
CDR3 protein: CATSRDERVDYGYTF

V gene: TRBV5-4
clone size: NA
J gene: TRBJ2-7
D gene: NA
CDR3 DNA: TGTGCCAGCAGCCTGGGGGCTAGCGGTGCGGGGGAGCAGTACTTC
CDR3 protein: CASSLGASGAGEQYF

V gene: TRBV2
clone size: NA
J gene: TRBJ2-3
D gene: NA
CDR3 DNA: TGTGCCAGCAGTGAAGCTACCTGGCGCACAGATACGCAGTATTTT
CDR3 protein: CASSEATWRTDTQYF

V gene: TRBV5-4
clone size: NA
J gene: TRBJ2-7
D gene: TRBD1
CDR3 DNA: TGTGCCAGCAGCTCCCGGACAGGGACGAACTACGAGCAGTACTTC
CDR3 protein: CASSSRTGTNYEQYF

V gene: TRBV7-8
clone size: NA
J gene: TRBJ1-6
D gene: NA
CDR3 DNA: TGTGCCAGCAGCTTAGACAGGGCCGCACCCCTCCACTTT
CDR3 protein: CASSLDRAAPLHF

V gene: TRBV5-1
clone size: NA
J gene: TRBJ1-3
D gene: NA
CDR3 DNA: TGCGCCAGCAGCTTGACTAACTCTGGAAACACCATATATTTT
CDR3 protein: CASSLTNSGNTIYF

V gene: TRBV14
clone size: NA
J gene: TRBJ1-2
D gene: TRBD1
CDR3 DNA: TGTGCCAGCAGCCAGGGACAGAACTATGGCTACACCTTC
CDR3 protein: CASSQGQNYGYTF

V gene: TRBV6-1
clone size: NA
J gene: TRBJ2-2
D gene: NA
CDR3 DNA: TGTGCCAGCACCGAAAGAGAACAGGTACCCGGGGAGCTGTTTTTT
CDR3 protein: CASTEREQVPGELFF

V gene: TRBV9
clone size: NA
J gene: TRBJ2-7
D gene: TRBD1
CDR3 DNA: TGTGCCAGCAGCGCAGACAGGGGCACCTACGAGCAGTACTTC
CDR3 protein: CASSADRGTYEQYF

V gene: TRBV19
clone size: NA
J gene: TRBJ2-6
D gene: NA
CDR3 DNA: TGTGCCAGTAGTATCTCCGGGGCGGGTGGGGCCAACGTCCTGACTTTC
CDR3 protein: CASSISGAGGANVLTF

V gene: TRBV29-1
clone size: NA
J gene: TRBJ1-4
D gene: NA
CDR3 DNA: TGCAGCGTTGGACGGGCCAATGAAAAACTGTTTTTT
CDR3 protein: CSVGRANEKLFF

V gene: TRBV5-1
clone size: NA
J gene: TRBJ2-1
D gene: NA
CDR3 DNA: TGCGCCAGCAGCTTGGGAGGGGTAAATGAGCAGTTCTTC
CDR3 protein: CASSLGGVNEQFF

V gene: TRBV7-2
clone size: NA
J gene: TRBJ1-1
D gene: NA
CDR3 DNA: TGTGCCAGCAGCTTAGTCTTTTGGGGACTGACTAACACTGAAGCTTTCTTT
CDR3 protein: CASSLVFWGLTNTEAFF

V gene: TRBV6-1
clone size: NA
J gene: TRBJ2-7
D gene: NA
CDR3 DNA: TGTGCCAGCAGTGAAGCCGTAGGGGCCTACTTCTCCTACGAGCAGTACTTC
CDR3 protein: CASSEAVGAYFSYEQYF

V gene: TRBV9
clone size: NA
J gene: TRBJ2-3
D gene: NA
CDR3 DNA: TGTGCCAGCAGCGTAGACGTGGGATGGGATACGCAGTATTTT
CDR3 protein: CASSVDVGWDTQYF